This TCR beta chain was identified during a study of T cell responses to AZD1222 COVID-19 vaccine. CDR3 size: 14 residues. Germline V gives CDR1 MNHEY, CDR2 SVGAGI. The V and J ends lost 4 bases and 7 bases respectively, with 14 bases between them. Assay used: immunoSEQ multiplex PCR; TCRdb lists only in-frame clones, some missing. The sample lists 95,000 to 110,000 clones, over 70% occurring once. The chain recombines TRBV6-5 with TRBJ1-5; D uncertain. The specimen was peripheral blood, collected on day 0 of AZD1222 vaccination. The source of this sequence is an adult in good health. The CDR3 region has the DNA TGTGCCAGCAGTTTTACACCGGGTACGCAGCCCCAGCATTTT. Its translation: CASSFTPGTQPQHF.